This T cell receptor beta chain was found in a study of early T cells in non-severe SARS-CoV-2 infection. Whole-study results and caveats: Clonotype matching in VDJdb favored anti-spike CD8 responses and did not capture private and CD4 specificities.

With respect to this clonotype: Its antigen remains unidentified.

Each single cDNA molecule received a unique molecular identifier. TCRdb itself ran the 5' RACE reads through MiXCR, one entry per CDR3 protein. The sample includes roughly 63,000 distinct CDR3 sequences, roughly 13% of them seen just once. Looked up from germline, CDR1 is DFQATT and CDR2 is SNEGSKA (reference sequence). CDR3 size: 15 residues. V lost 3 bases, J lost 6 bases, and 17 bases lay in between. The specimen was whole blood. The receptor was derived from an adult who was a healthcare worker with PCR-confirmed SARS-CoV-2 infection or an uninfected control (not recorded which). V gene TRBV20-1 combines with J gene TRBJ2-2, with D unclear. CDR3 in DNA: TGCAGTGCTAGGGGCTCGGACGCCATTCCCGGGGAGCTGTTTTTT. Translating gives CSARGSDAIPGELFF.